This T cell receptor beta chain is from a study of cytomegalovirus exposure and HLA in healthy donors. J lost 4 bases, V lost 0 bases, and 5 bases had no gene match. Germline CDR1 is SGHRS and CDR2 is YFSETQ. This CDR3 has 15 amino acids. It was with 60 Vbeta and 13 Jbeta primers that the PCR ran. This table comes from immunoSEQ multiplex PCR, and its TCRdb copy is limited to in-frame clones, with some not included. The table has about 98,000 clones, roughly 70% seen once; the top ten hold less than 2.5%. The TCR was taken from a man between 50 and 59 years old in good health and CMV-seronegative. Sample: PBMCs. The chain is built from TRBV5-1 and TRBJ2-5, with TRBD1 matching 8 bases. This CDR3 is CASSLEGQGRETQYF. CDR3 nucleotides: TGCGCCAGCAGCTTGGAAGGACAGGGCCGAGAGACCCAGTACTTC.